The 25 T cell receptor beta chains given below trace back to one sample, sequenced in a study of blood T cell repertoires in COVID-19. Assay: immunoSEQ multiplex PCR; the TCRdb copy retains only in-frame clones and omits some. The repertoire holds more than 140,000 clones, with around 80% as singletons. The specimen was peripheral blood. Source of these receptors: a woman between 50 and 59 years old in a cohort sampled during active or convalescent COVID-19.

This clone showed up just a few times. V gene TRBV5-1 combines with J gene TRBJ1-2, with TRBD1 matching 9 bases. The CDR3 sequence is 15 residues long. The V and J ends lost 2 bases and 4 bases, in that order; junction bases with no gene match: 6. The V gene's germline CDR1 is SGHRS and CDR2 YFSETQ. CDR3 in DNA: TGCGCCAGCAGCTTTGGACAGGGGCCGGCCTATGGCTACACCTTC. Translation gives CASSFGQGPAYGYTF.

The rearrangement links TRBV18 to TRBJ1-4; D remains ambiguous. The V end was cut by 3 bases, the J end by 6 bases, with 8 bases between. The CDR3 totals 13 residues. Germline V gene lookup returns CDR1 KGHSH and CDR2 LQKENI. The chain's CDR3 is CASSPGGDEKLFF. CDR3 in DNA: TGTGCCAGCTCACCGGGCGGGGATGAAAAACTGTTTTTT.

The table lists this clone with a few counts. This sequence joins TRBV6-1 and TRBJ2-7; 9 positions agree with TRBD1. The CDR3 covers 15 residues. CDR1 MNHNS and CDR2 SASEGT come from the germline V gene. Germline trimming cut 0 bases from V and 3 bases from J; bases unmatched to any gene: 3. DNA for the CDR3: TGTGCCAGCAGTGAAGCTCCGGGACAGGGCTACGAGCAGTACTTC. It specifies CASSEAPGQGYEQYF.

This clone was seen once. The chain joins TRBV19 to TRBJ2-1; TRBD1 aligns across 8 bases. The CDR3 has 13 amino acids. With V trimmed by 3 bases and J by 6 bases, 1 base remained unmatched. Per the germline V gene, CDR1 is LNHDA and CDR2 is SQIVND (reference sequence). DNA of the CDR3: TGTGCCAGTAGTATGGACAGGGTCAATGAGCAGTTCTTC. It codes for CASSMDRVNEQFF.

This clone turned up a few times. The CDR3 region is CASSEYRFGRRAYEKLFF. CDR3 DNA sequence: TGTGCCAGCAGCGAATACCGATTCGGCCGGAGGGCCTATGAAAAACTGTTTTTT. The chain carries TRBV9 and TRBJ1-4; D uncertain. V was shortened by 3 bases and J by 6 bases, with 24 bases between the two germline ends. The germline CDR1 and CDR2 sequences are SGDLS and YYNGEE. The CDR3 consists of 18 residues.

V gene TRBV6-5 combines with J gene TRBJ2-1, with D possibly TRBD2 on 6 matching bases. In germline, CDR1 is MNHEY, CDR2 SVGAGI. V lost 6 bases, J lost 7 bases, and 13 bases lay in between. This CDR3 has 13 amino acids. The CDR3 loop is CASREGGTNEQFF. CDR3 nucleotides: TGTGCCAGCAGGGAGGGCGGAACGAATGAGCAGTTCTTC.

V gene TRBV27 combines with J gene TRBJ1-5; D is perhaps TRBD1 (6 bases). The germline CDR1 and CDR2 sequences are MNHEY and SMNVEV (reference sequence). The germline V and J ends were trimmed by 6 bases and 1 base, with 13 bases remaining between them. This CDR3 spans 15 amino acids. The CDR3 loop is CASRGAGPSNQPQHF. Here the CDR3 DNA reads TGTGCCAGCAGGGGGGCAGGACCGAGCAATCAGCCCCAGCATTTT.

In nucleotides, the CDR3 is TGTGCCAGCAGCCAAAGGGGGCTCGGAAACACCATATATTTT. Amino acids: CASSQRGLGNTIYF. The V and J genes are TRBV3-1 (or the pseudogene TRBV3-2) and TRBJ1-3, with TRBD1 matching over 7 bases. This CDR3 has 14 amino acids. V lost 2 bases, J lost 4 bases, and 2 bases stayed unmatched. Germline assignment: CDR1 LGHDT and CDR2 YNNKEL (reference sequence).

V and J are TRBV11-2 and TRBJ1-2; no firm D call. CDR1 is SGHAT, CDR2 FQNNGV, per germline. The CDR3 length is 15 residues. Trimming took 5 bases from V and 4 from J, leaving 17 bases between them. CDR3 bases: TGTGCCAGCAGCCCCAGTTCAGGAATTAGCTATGGCTACACCTTC. It encodes CASSPSSGISYGYTF.

The chain has TRBV4-1 and TRBJ2-5, with 13 bases aligning to TRBD2. The length of the CDR3 is 16 residues. Trimming took 5 bases from V and 3 from J; bases not matched to a gene: 6. From germline, CDR1 is MGHRA and CDR2 YSYEKL. The CDR3 coding sequence is TGCGCCAGCAGCACAGGACTAGCGGGGGCCGAAGAGACCCAGTACTTC. Encoded protein: CASSTGLAGAEETQYF.

CDR3 DNA: TGCGCCAGCAGCCCCCTGCTAGCGGGGGGGAGCACCGGGGAGCTGTTTTTT. Translating gives CASSPLLAGGSTGELFF. The chain carries TRBV5-1 and TRBJ2-2; TRBD2 agrees at 12 bases. The CDR3 contains 17 residues. CDR1 SGHRS and CDR2 YFSETQ come from the germline V gene. Trimming at V came to 4 bases and at J to 4 bases, leaving 8 bases not matched to a gene.

The genes are TRBV7-3 and TRBJ1-6, with a tentative D call TRBD1 (5 bases). V lost 1 base and J 10 bases, leaving 14 bases between the germline ends. Germline CDR1 reads SGHTA; CDR2 reads FQGTGA. The CDR3 sequence is 15 residues long. CDR3: CASSLNQGLGSPLHF. The DNA of the CDR3 is TGTGCCAGCAGCTTAAATCAGGGCCTAGGGTCACCCCTCCACTTT.

The chain recombines TRBV7-2 with TRBJ2-1; perhaps TRBD2 as D (6 bases). The germline V and J ends were trimmed by 4 bases and 8 bases, with 15 bases remaining between them. Germline V gene data show CDR1 as SGHTA and CDR2 as FQGNSA. CDR3 length equals 14 residues. The CDR3 region is CASSWRVRGDEQFF. Written as DNA, the CDR3 is TGTGCCAGCAGCTGGAGAGTGCGGGGCGATGAGCAGTTCTTC. The full variable domain, with the rest looked up from reference TRBV7-2 and TRBJ2-1, is GAGVSQSPSNKVTEKGKDVELRCDPISGHTALYWYRQSLGQGLEFLIYFQGNSAPDKSGLPSDRFSAERTGGSVSTLTIQRTQQEDSAVYLCASSWRVRGDEQFFGPGTRLTVL.

This chain links TRBV2 with TRBJ2-7; TRBD1 aligns across 10 bases. There are 15 residues in the CDR3. Germline CDR1 reads SNHLY; CDR2 reads FYNNEI. The junction had 10 bases not matched to a gene; V was cut back by 6 bases and J by 5 bases. CDR3 region: CASRTGTGVIHEQYF. As DNA, the CDR3 is TGTGCCAGCAGAACCGGGACAGGGGTAATCCACGAGCAGTACTTC.

CDR3 protein: CASSLGGGFYNEQFF. The CDR3 DNA sequence: TGTGCCAGCAGCTTAGGGGGGGGGTTCTACAATGAGCAGTTCTTC. The genes are TRBV7-6 and TRBJ2-1, with 7 bases identical to TRBD2. The CDR3 is 15 residues long. Germline values: CDR1 SGHVS, CDR2 FNYEAQ. V lost 1 base and J lost 3; bases outside the gene matches: 3.

This clone has just one count. J is TRBJ2-1 and V is TRBV7-6, with TRBD2 as a possible D gene (6 bases). Germline loops: CDR1 SGHVS, CDR2 FNYEAQ. The CDR3 has 15 residues. V was cut by 1 base and J by 7 bases, with 14 bases left in between. This chain's CDR3 is CASSLDGTRGNEQFF. Written as DNA, the CDR3 is TGTGCCAGCAGCTTAGACGGGACCCGGGGGAATGAGCAGTTCTTC. Full variable domain (rest looked up from reference TRBV7-6 and TRBJ2-1): GAGVSQSPRYKVTKRGQDVALRCDPISGHVSLYWYRQALGQGPEFLTYFNYEAQQDKSGLPNDRFSAERPEGSISTLTIQRTEQRDSAMYRCASSLDGTRGNEQFFGPGTRLTVL.

This clone was seen at least ten times. The V and J genes are TRBV7-8 and TRBJ1-5, with 7 positions matching TRBD1. V lost 5 bases, J lost 1 base, and 5 bases stayed unmatched. The CDR3 totals 15 residues. Germline CDR1 is SGHVS and CDR2 is FQNEAQ. CDR3 sequence reads: CASSRGTASNQPQHF. The CDR3 DNA reads TGTGCCAGCAGCAGGGGGACAGCAAGCAATCAGCCCCAGCATTTT.

The V gene is TRBV27, the J gene TRBJ2-3; 8 bases are shared with TRBD2. Germline V lookup: CDR1 MNHEY, CDR2 SMNVEV (reference sequence). The CDR3 runs 15 residues. Trimming cost V 8 bases and J 4 bases; bases outside gene matches: 11. CDR3: CASLRAGAGADTQYF. CDR3 DNA sequence: TGTGCCAGCCTTCGAGCGGGGGCCGGGGCAGATACGCAGTATTTT.

This chain joins TRBV29-1 and TRBJ2-5, with D perhaps TRBD2 (7 bases). The V and J ends lost 0 bases and 2 bases respectively, with 22 bases between them. CDR1 and CDR2 from the germline V gene are SQVTM and ANQGSEA. This CDR3 is built from 18 residues. The CDR3 reads CSVEDFGGGPALQETQYF. The CDR3 DNA is TGCAGCGTTGAAGATTTTGGGGGGGGGCCTGCGTTGCAAGAGACCCAGTACTTC.

The V and J genes are TRBV7-2 and TRBJ2-3; a possible D gene is TRBD1 (5 bases). Trimming pared 1 base from V and 4 bases from J, leaving 15 bases between. CDR3 size: 16 residues. Germline lookup yields CDR1 SGHTA and CDR2 FQGNSA. The CDR3 DNA reads TGTGCCAGCAGCTTAGGAGCCCCCAGGGAACCAGATACGCAGTATTTT. This sequence encodes CASSLGAPREPDTQYF.

This CDR3 reads CASSARGGTRLNTEAFF. The DNA of the CDR3 is TGCGCCAGCAGCGCTCGCGGAGGTACCAGACTCAACACTGAAGCTTTCTTT. This sequence joins TRBV5-1 and TRBJ1-1, with D uncertain. V gave up 4 bases and J gave up 2 bases, with 21 bases separating them. The length of the CDR3 is 17 residues. Germline values: CDR1 SGHRS, CDR2 YFSETQ.

The genes are TRBV6-2 or TRBV6-3 and TRBJ2-1; a weak D match, TRBD2 (5 bases). The germline V gene encodes CDR1 MNHEY and CDR2 SVGEGT. Trimming removed 2 bases from V and 10 bases from J, with 6 bases in between. The CDR3 extends over 11 amino acids. As DNA, the CDR3 is TGTGCCAGCAGTTACCGGGGAGAGCAGTTCTTC. Protein sequence: CASSYRGEQFF.

V and J are TRBV19 and TRBJ2-7; possible D gene TRBD2, 6 bases. The CDR3 covers 15 residues. With 6 bases removed from V and 0 bases from J, the gap between germline ends came to 15 bases. Germline CDR1 and CDR2: LNHDA and SQIVND (reference sequence). The CDR3 DNA sequence: TGTGCCAGTAGCTGGGACTCCTCGAGCTCCTACGAGCAGTACTTC. Protein product: CASSWDSSSSYEQYF.

This clone has only a few counts. This rearrangement joins TRBV7-8 to TRBJ2-7; TRBD2 matches 11 bases. CDR1 is SGHVS and CDR2 is FQNEAQ in the germline V gene. This CDR3 has 14 residues. Trimming cost V 1 base and J 5 bases; bases outside gene matches: 1. The DNA of the CDR3 is TGTGCCAGCAGCTTAGTAGCGGGGGGGGACGAGCAGTACTTC. Translated: CASSLVAGGDEQYF.

The chain links TRBV29-1 to TRBJ1-2; no clear D gene. The CDR3 consists of 15 residues. Trimming took off 1 base at V and 4 bases at J, with 16 bases between the two ends. The V gene's germline CDR1 is SQVTM and CDR2 ANQGSEA. The chain's CDR3 is CSVEATDEPGYGYTF. Here the CDR3 DNA reads TGCAGCGTTGAAGCGACCGACGAGCCGGGCTATGGCTACACCTTC.